Detailed here is one T cell receptor beta chain. The PCR was carried out with 60 Vbeta primers and 13 Jbeta primers. Clones were read by immunoSEQ multiplex PCR, and TCRdb kept only the in-frame ones, dropping some. The table includes some 150,000 clones, 55% to 70% detected once. These data originate in a study of cytomegalovirus exposure and HLA in healthy donors. This CDR3 is built from 15 residues. The germline CDR1 and CDR2 sequences are SGHRS and YFSETQ. Trimming pared 3 bases from V and 8 bases from J, leaving 20 bases between. The specimen was PBMCs. The chain employs TRBV5-1 and TRBJ1-1, with D possibly being TRBD1 (6 bases). The source of this sequence is an older woman in good health and CMV-seropositive. The CDR3 reads CASSSPRGRVSEAFF. The CDR3 bases are TGCGCCAGCAGCTCCCCCAGGGGAAGGGTTTCCGAAGCTTTCTTT.